The 22 T cell receptor beta chains given below trace back to one sample, sequenced in a study of blood T cell repertoires in COVID-19. Generated by immunoSEQ multiplex PCR, the TCRdb table keeps only in-frame clones and is missing some. The sample carries fewer than 400,000 clones, 90% to 95% recorded once. Sequenced: PBMCs or T cells enriched from blood (not recorded which). Every receptor here comes from a woman aged 25 to 39 who had been exposed to COVID-19.

This clone was found once. This chain joins TRBV19 and TRBJ1-5, with TRBD1 matching over 9 bases. Germline lookup yields CDR1 LNHDA and CDR2 SQIVND (reference sequence). This CDR3 contains 15 residues. Unmatched junction bases numbered 7, after V lost 3 bases and J lost 7 bases. The CDR3 DNA reads as TGTGCCAGTAGTATCAGGGACAGGGCAGGCCAGCCCCAGCATTTT. As protein: CASSIRDRAGQPQHF. Variable domain in full (rest from reference TRBV19 and TRBJ1-5): DGGITQSPKYLFRKEGQNVTLSCEQNLNHDAMYWYRQDPGQGLRLIYYSQIVNDFQKGDIAEGYSVSREKKESFPLTVTSAQKNPTAFYLCASSIRDRAGQPQHFGDGTRLSIL.

The V and J genes are TRBV15 and TRBJ1-4; 7 bases are a match to TRBD1. CDR3 length: 16 amino acids. V lost 1 base and J lost 4; bases outside the gene matches: 6. Germline V gene lookup returns CDR1 LNHNV and CDR2 YYDKDF (reference sequence). Here the CDR3 reads CATSRGTGQLNEKLFF. The CDR3 DNA follows: TGTGCCACCAGCAGAGGGACAGGACAACTTAATGAAAAACTGTTTTTT.

This clone was counted a single time. V and J are TRBV7-9 and TRBJ1-2; D not certain. The V gene's germline CDR1 is SEHNR and CDR2 FQNEAQ (reference sequence). CDR3 length equals 15 residues. Trimming cost V 2 bases and J 0 bases, with 10 bases left between them. This CDR3 is CASSLNYGANYGYTF. DNA of the CDR3: TGTGCCAGCAGCTTAAATTACGGAGCTAACTATGGCTACACCTTC.

The CDR3 bases are TGCGCCAGCAGCCAGCCACTAGCGGCGGTTTCCTACAATGAGCAGTTCTTC. Its protein is CASSQPLAAVSYNEQFF. The V call is TRBV4-1, the J call TRBJ2-1, with 8 positions matching TRBD2. This CDR3 has 17 amino acids. Trimming removed 3 bases from V and 1 base from J; junction bases left unmatched: 8. Per the germline V gene, CDR1 is MGHRA and CDR2 is YSYEKL.

The chain links TRBV12-3 or TRBV12-4 to TRBJ2-1, with 8 positions matching TRBD1. CDR3 length: 13 residues. With V trimmed by 2 bases and J by 7 bases, 1 base remained unmatched. The CDR3 spells CASSLQGANEQFF. CDR3 bases: TGTGCCAGCAGTTTACAGGGGGCAAATGAGCAGTTCTTC.

The rearrangement links TRBV25-1 to TRBJ1-1, with 7 bases that match TRBD1. The ends lost 6 bases at V and 6 bases at J; junction bases unmatched: 13. This CDR3 has 15 residues. Germline V gene lookup returns CDR1 MGHDK and CDR2 SYGVNS. The CDR3 region has the DNA TGTGCCAGCAGGGGCATGGGACAGTGGGGAGCTGAAGCTTTCTTT. This codes for CASRGMGQWGAEAFF. The variable domain in full, completed from reference TRBV25-1 and TRBJ1-1, reads EADIYQTPRYLVIGTGKKITLECSQTMGHDKMYWYQQDPGMELHLIHYSYGVNSTEKGDLSSESTVSRIRTEHFPLTLESARPSHTSQYLCASRGMGQWGAEAFFGQGTRLTVV.

V usage is TRBV6-1 and J usage is TRBJ2-6; D might be TRBD2 (6 bases). CDR1 and CDR2 from the germline V gene are MNHNS and SASEGT. The length of the CDR3 is 17 residues. V gave up 1 base and J gave up 0 bases, with 10 bases separating them. DNA of the CDR3: TGTGCCAGCAGTGAAGGAGCGGGTCGCTCTGGGGCCAACGTCCTGACTTTC. Translating it yields CASSEGAGRSGANVLTF.

This rearrangement joins TRBV9 to TRBJ2-2; tentatively, D is TRBD2 (6 bases). The CDR3 has 18 amino acids. CDR1 and CDR2 from the germline V gene are SGDLS and YYNGEE. The V gene lost 6 bases and the J gene lost 0 bases, with 21 bases spanning the gap. In DNA, the CDR3 is TGTGCCAGCAACGCAAGATCCTGGGAGGCAGCGAACACCGGGGAGCTGTTTTTT. Its protein is CASNARSWEAANTGELFF.

In its sample, this clone was seen a few times. The V call is TRBV6-6, the J call TRBJ1-3, with D perhaps TRBD1 (6 bases). Germline V CDR1 and CDR2: MNHNY, SVGAGI (reference sequence). This CDR3 is 17 amino acids long. V was clipped by 5 bases and J by 0 bases, with 17 bases between them. The chain's CDR3 is CASSLKGGSSSGNTIYF. The DNA of the CDR3 is TGTGCCAGCAGTCTTAAAGGGGGATCTAGCTCTGGAAACACCATATATTTT.

The chain employs TRBV4-3 and TRBJ1-6; possibly TRBD1 for D (5 bases). The V gene lost 1 base and the J gene lost 4 bases, with 20 bases spanning the gap. Germline-derived CDR1 and CDR2 are LGHNA and YSLEER. There are 19 residues in the CDR3. CDR3 DNA sequence: TGCGCCAGCAGCCAAGGGGGCACGGCATTTGGACGTTATAATTCACCCCTCCACTTT. Encoded protein: CASSQGGTAFGRYNSPLHF.

This chain joins TRBV19 and TRBJ1-5; possible D gene TRBD1, 6 bases. Germline CDR1 is LNHDA and CDR2 is SQIVND (reference sequence). The CDR3 has 14 residues. Trimming pared 4 bases from V and 6 bases from J, leaving 13 bases between. The CDR3 loop is CASSTTGMGQPQHF. Here the CDR3 DNA reads TGTGCCAGTAGTACTACAGGGATGGGTCAGCCCCAGCATTTT.

The V and J genes are TRBV7-9 and TRBJ2-1; the match to TRBD2 covers 8 bases. The V gene end was trimmed by 4 bases and the J gene end by 9 bases; junction bases not matched to a gene: 11. CDR3 length equals 15 residues. Per germline, CDR1 SEHNR and CDR2 FQNEAQ (reference sequence). CDR3: CASSSSGTSISEQFF. DNA of the CDR3: TGTGCCAGCAGCTCCTCCGGGACTAGTATTAGTGAGCAGTTCTTC.

V gene TRBV18 combines with J gene TRBJ1-5; the D is unclear. The CDR3 runs to 14 residues. Germline V CDR1 and CDR2: KGHSH, LQKENI. V lost 0 bases, J lost 15 bases, and 18 bases lay in between. The CDR3: CASSPPARSISLHF. The CDR3 DNA is TGTGCCAGCTCACCACCTGCTAGGAGCATATCTTTGCATTTT. Looking up the rest from reference TRBV18 and TRBJ1-5 gives the full variable domain: NAGVMQNPRHLVRRRGQEARLRCSPMKGHSHVYWYRQLPEEGLKFMVYLQKENIIDESGMPKERFSAEFPKEGPSILRIQQVVRGDSAAYFCASSPPARSISLHFGDGTRLSIL.

The V call is TRBV11-3, the J call TRBJ1-1; D is possibly TRBD1 (5 bases). CDR3 size: 14 residues. V was cut by 5 bases and J by 6 bases, with 16 bases left in between. Per germline, CDR1 SGHNT and CDR2 YENEEA. The CDR3 sequence: CASSPISQGAEAFF. The CDR3 DNA reads TGTGCCAGCAGCCCTATTAGCCAGGGCGCTGAAGCTTTCTTT.

This clone was detected only once. The V call is TRBV27, the J call TRBJ1-6; D unresolved. Trimming took off 2 bases at V and 7 bases at J, with 6 bases between the two ends. The length of the CDR3 is 13 residues. From germline, CDR1 is MNHEY and CDR2 SMNVEV (reference sequence). The CDR3 nucleotides read TGTGCCAGCAGTTTACGTCAGAATTCACCCCTCCACTTT. Translated: CASSLRQNSPLHF.

The chain has TRBV6-4 and TRBJ2-3, with D tentatively TRBD1 (5 bases). Trimming cost V 3 bases and J 2 bases, with 6 bases left between them. Germline CDR1 and CDR2: MRHNA and SNTAGT. This CDR3 contains 13 residues. The CDR3 here is CASSEGDTDTQYF. The CDR3 nucleotides read TGTGCCAGCAGTGAAGGGGACACAGATACGCAGTATTTT.

The gene calls are TRBV12-3 or TRBV12-4 and TRBJ2-7, with D possibly being TRBD1 (6 bases). There are 12 residues in the CDR3. V was shortened by 6 bases and J by 5 bases, with 11 bases between the two germline ends. The CDR3 DNA reads TGTGCCAGCAGCCCAGGGGTTCACGAGCAGTACTTC. Translating gives CASSPGVHEQYF.

The chain joins TRBV7-2 to TRBJ2-3, with 10 bases that match TRBD2. The germline V gene encodes CDR1 SGHTA and CDR2 FQGNSA. This CDR3 spans 15 amino acids. Trimming cost V 5 bases and J 1 base; bases outside gene matches: 3. CDR3 sequence: CASSNLAGGTDTQYF. As DNA, the CDR3 is TGTGCCAGCAGCAATCTAGCGGGGGGCACAGATACGCAGTATTTT.

Turning to this clone: Other DNA variants within this sample encode the same CDR3. The rearrangement links TRBV9 to TRBJ2-3; D is uncertain. V gave up 0 bases and J gave up 9 bases, with 8 bases separating them. The CDR3 extends over 12 amino acids. Germline V CDR1 and CDR2: SGDLS, YYNGEE. In DNA, the CDR3 is TGTGCCAGCAGCGTAGGAGGTGGGACGCAGTATTTT. It yields the protein CASSVGGGTQYF.

V usage is TRBV11-2 and J usage is TRBJ2-5; 8 bases map to TRBD1. The trim removed 1 base at V and 1 base at J, leaving 8 bases unmatched. The CDR3 is made up of 17 amino acids. From germline, CDR1 is SGHAT and CDR2 FQNNGV. In nucleotides, the CDR3 is TGTGCCAGCAGCTTAGGGTACAGGGGGAATATCCAAGAGACCCAGTACTTC. Its translation is CASSLGYRGNIQETQYF.

In its sample, this clone was seen once. The chain has TRBV11-3 and TRBJ2-1; TRBD1 matches at 8 bases. V was pared by 1 base and J by 2 bases, with 7 bases of the junction left unmatched. The length of the CDR3 is 17 residues. Germline V gene lookup returns CDR1 SGHNT and CDR2 YENEEA. CDR3 nucleotide sequence: TGTGCCAGCAGCTTAGGTAGGCGGGACAGGCCCTACAATGAGCAGTTCTTC. It encodes CASSLGRRDRPYNEQFF.

The chain employs TRBV19 and TRBJ1-1, with TRBD1 matching 11 bases. V lost 4 bases, J lost 0 bases, and 10 bases stayed unmatched. The V gene's germline CDR1 is LNHDA and CDR2 SQIVND (reference sequence). The CDR3 covers 18 residues. DNA of the CDR3: TGTGCCAGTAGTAGCCCGGACAGGGGGCTACGGGTGAACACTGAAGCTTTCTTT. Translating gives CASSSPDRGLRVNTEAFF.